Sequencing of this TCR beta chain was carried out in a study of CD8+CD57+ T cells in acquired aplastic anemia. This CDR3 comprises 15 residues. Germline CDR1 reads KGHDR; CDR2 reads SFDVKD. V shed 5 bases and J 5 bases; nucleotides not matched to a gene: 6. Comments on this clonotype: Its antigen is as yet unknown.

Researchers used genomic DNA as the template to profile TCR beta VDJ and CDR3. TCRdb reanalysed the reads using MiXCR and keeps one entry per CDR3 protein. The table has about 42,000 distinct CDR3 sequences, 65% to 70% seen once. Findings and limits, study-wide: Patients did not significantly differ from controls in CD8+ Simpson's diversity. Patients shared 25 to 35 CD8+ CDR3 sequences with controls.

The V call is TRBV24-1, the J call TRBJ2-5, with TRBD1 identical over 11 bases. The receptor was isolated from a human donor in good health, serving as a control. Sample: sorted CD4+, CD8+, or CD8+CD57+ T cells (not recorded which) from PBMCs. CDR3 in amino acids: CATSGGQGAGETQYF. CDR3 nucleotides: TGTGCCACCAGTGGAGGACAGGGGGCTGGGGAGACCCAGTACTTC.